One sample yielded the 13 T cell receptor beta chains listed below, sequenced in a study of T cell responses to AZD1222 COVID-19 vaccine. Only in-frame clones appear in the TCRdb table, and some are missing; sequencing was by immunoSEQ multiplex PCR. The sample carries about 110,000 clones, 89% recorded once. Sequences were derived from peripheral blood, sampled on day 0 of MenACWY control vaccination. These receptors came from an adult in good health.

This clone was detected only once. The chain joins TRBV29-1 to TRBJ2-3; 12 positions match TRBD2. The CDR3 loop spans 14 amino acids. CDR1 SQVTM and CDR2 ANQGSEA come from the germline V gene. With 0 bases clipped from V and 13 bases from J, the junction kept 8 bases outside the gene matches. CDR3 in amino acids: CSVEEFTSGGRKYF. CDR3 DNA: TGCAGCGTTGAAGAATTTACTAGCGGGGGGCGAAAGTATTTT.

The chain has TRBV9 and TRBJ2-3, with D tentatively TRBD1 (5 bases). CDR1 is SGDLS, CDR2 YYNGEE, per germline. Trimming left V 0 bases short and J 6 bases short, with 14 bases between. This CDR3 is built from 15 residues. The CDR3: CASSVVDSLWDTQYF. DNA of the CDR3: TGTGCCAGCAGCGTAGTAGACAGCCTTTGGGATACGCAGTATTTT.

This chain connects TRBV18 to TRBJ2-1, with 10 bases aligning to TRBD2. The junction had 4 bases not matched to a gene; V was cut back by 6 bases and J by 8 bases. Germline-derived CDR1 and CDR2 are KGHSH and LQKENI. This CDR3 is built from 13 residues. The CDR3 nucleotides are TGTGCCAGCTCCCTAGCGGGGGTTGATGAGCAGTTCTTC. It encodes CASSLAGVDEQFF.

The rearrangement links TRBV7-9 to TRBJ1-5; 11 nucleotides match TRBD1. V shed 3 bases and J 7 bases; nucleotides not matched to a gene: 8. CDR3 length: 16 residues. Germline CDR1 and CDR2: SEHNR and FQNEAQ (reference sequence). CDR3 nucleotides: TGTGCCAGCAGCTTGGGAGGACAGGGGGCATGGCAGCCCCAGCATTTT. Protein product: CASSLGGQGAWQPQHF.

V is TRBV19 and J is TRBJ1-2; 7 nucleotides align to TRBD1. V was clipped by 6 bases and J by 4 bases; unmatched bases: 5. The CDR3 is made up of 13 amino acids. Germline CDR1 is LNHDA and CDR2 is SQIVND (reference sequence). CDR3 sequence: CASRPGTAYGYTF. The DNA of the CDR3 is TGTGCCAGTAGGCCCGGGACAGCCTATGGCTACACCTTC.

This chain links TRBV10-1 with TRBJ1-6; TRBD1 matches 10 bases. With V trimmed by 6 bases and J by 5 bases, 1 base remained unmatched. Looked up from germline, CDR1 is WNHNN and CDR2 is SYGVQD (reference sequence). The CDR3 is made up of 14 amino acids. The CDR3 is CASRGQGNNSPLHF. CDR3 nucleotide sequence: TGCGCCAGCAGGGGACAGGGGAATAATTCACCCCTCCACTTT.

This clone was counted between two and nine times. This chain joins TRBV27 and TRBJ1-1; 12 positions match TRBD1. The germline gives CDR1 MNHEY, CDR2 SMNVEV (reference sequence). This CDR3 has 15 amino acids. J gave up 2 bases and V 2 bases, and 0 bases lay outside the gene matches. This CDR3 reads CASSLGTGGNTEAFF. The CDR3 region has the DNA TGTGCCAGCAGTTTAGGGACAGGGGGCAACACTGAAGCTTTCTTT.

This clone occurred once. The V gene is TRBV12-5, the J gene TRBJ1-2; D call uncertain. Germline values: CDR1 LGHNT, CDR2 FRNRAP. The CDR3 extends over 14 amino acids. Between the trimmed V and J ends, which lost 4 bases and 0 bases, there was a span of 9 bases. The CDR3 bases are TGTGCTAGTGGTTCGGGCAGCTCTAACTATGGCTACACCTTC. Its translation: CASGSGSSNYGYTF.

The CDR3 here is CASSSQTGVGGGELFF. The DNA of the CDR3 is TGTGCCAGCAGTTCTCAGACAGGGGTTGGTGGCGGGGAGCTGTTTTTT. The chain couples TRBV6-5 to TRBJ2-2; 8 bases fit TRBD1. CDR3 length equals 16 residues. From germline, CDR1 is MNHEY and CDR2 SVGAGI. J gave up 7 bases and V 4 bases, and 11 bases lay outside the gene matches.

The chain carries TRBV11-2 and TRBJ1-1, with D unclear. The germline CDR1 and CDR2 sequences are SGHAT and FQNNGV. This CDR3 is built from 15 residues. Trimming cost V 2 bases and J 7 bases, with 17 bases left between them. CDR3 protein: CASSLRGMLFGEAFF. CDR3 in DNA: TGTGCCAGCAGCTTACGAGGGATGTTGTTCGGTGAAGCTTTCTTT. The full variable domain, in which reference TRBV11-2 and TRBJ1-1 provide the parts outside the CDR3, is EAGVAQSPRYKIIEKRQSVAFWCNPISGHATLYWYQQILGQGPKLLIQFQNNGVVDDSQLPKDRFSAERLKGVDSTLKIQPAKLEDSAVYLCASSLRGMLFGEAFFGQGTRLTVV.

This clone showed up just a few times. V is TRBV12-3 or TRBV12-4 and J is TRBJ1-1; 10 bases agree with TRBD1. V was clipped by 6 bases and J by 5 bases; unmatched bases: 3. The CDR3 has 13 amino acids. CDR3 nucleotides: TGTGCCAGCAGGCCGGACAGGGGGACTGAAGCTTTCTTT. Amino acid sequence: CASRPDRGTEAFF.

The chain employs TRBV4-2 and TRBJ2-1; D unclear. The germline V gene has CDR1 LGHNA and CDR2 YNFKEQ. The CDR3 has 13 residues. Trimming removed 3 bases from V and 2 bases from J, with 5 bases in between. CDR3 DNA sequence: TGTGCCAGCAGCCAGGGGACCTACAATGAGCAGTTCTTC. It encodes CASSQGTYNEQFF.

This clone was seen just once. V is TRBV6-5 and J is TRBJ2-2; D may be TRBD1 (6 bases). The V and J ends lost 6 bases and 1 base respectively, with 9 bases between them. Germline CDR1 reads MNHEY; CDR2 reads SVGAGI. The CDR3 extends over 14 amino acids. CDR3 nucleotides: TGTGCCAGCAGAGGACAGCTGAACACCGGGGAGCTGTTTTTT. It encodes CASRGQLNTGELFF.